Following are 28 T cell receptor beta chains from one sample sequenced in a study of blood T cells in healthy people across ages. Through a sample-barcoded 5' primer and a J-beta primer mix, a second PCR was run for roughly 7 to 11 cycles. TCRdb passed the 5' RACE reads through MiXCR, listing each CDR3 protein once. The sample consists of over 1,500,000 distinct CDR3 sequences, roughly 52% of them appearing once. The source material was blood. The receptor set was obtained from a woman in her forties in good health.

This clonotype was counted only a few times. V gene TRBV2 combines with J gene TRBJ2-7; D might be TRBD1 or TRBD2, each matching 5 bases. The ends were cut back, 7 bases at V and 2 bases at J, with 12 bases in the middle. The CDR3 has 13 residues. Looked up from germline, CDR1 is SNHLY and CDR2 is FYNNEI. CDR3 DNA sequence: TGTGCCAGCACGGGGCCCGAAACCTACGAGCAGTACTTC. Translation gives CASTGPETYEQYF. The full variable domain, with the rest looked up from reference TRBV2 and TRBJ2-7, is EPEVTQTPSHQVTQMGQEVILRCVPISNHLYFYWYRQILGQKVEFLVSFYNNEISEKSEIFDDQFSVERPDGSNFTLKIRSTKLEDSAMYFCASTGPETYEQYFGPGTRLTVT.

V and J are TRBV5-1 and TRBJ2-5, with D perhaps matching TRBD2 (5 bases). The germline V and J ends were trimmed by 0 bases and 9 bases, with 15 bases remaining between them. This CDR3 is 14 amino acids long. The V gene's germline CDR1 is SGHRS and CDR2 YFSETQ. The CDR3 DNA sequence: TGCGCCAGCAGCTTGGCCATGCCTGGAGGTCCCCAGTACTTC. This translates into CASSLAMPGGPQYF.

This clonotype was seen only once. The chain is built from TRBV20-1 and TRBJ2-1; 16 bases align to TRBD2. Germline trimming cut 8 bases from V and 4 bases from J; bases unmatched to any gene: 5. The germline V gene has CDR1 DFQATT and CDR2 SNEGSKA (reference sequence). This CDR3 has 15 amino acids. In DNA form, the CDR3 reads TGCAGTACGGGACTAGCGGGAGGGCGTTACAATGAGCAGTTCTTC. Residues: CSTGLAGGRYNEQFF.

The chain recombines TRBV12-3 or TRBV12-4 with TRBJ1-2; 9 positions match TRBD1. This CDR3 contains 15 residues. The J segment lost 3 bases and the V segment lost 6 bases, leaving 8 bases of the junction unmatched. CDR3 DNA sequence: TGTGCCAGCAGCCCCGGGACAGGGCGACACTATGGCTACACCTTC. It codes for CASSPGTGRHYGYTF.

The CDR3 here is CSVDRVEQGAGGYTF. Written as DNA, the CDR3 is TGCAGCGTTGATAGAGTTGAACAGGGGGCGGGTGGCTACACCTTC. V usage is TRBV29-1 and J usage is TRBJ1-2; 9 nucleotides agree with TRBD1. From germline, CDR1 is SQVTM and CDR2 ANQGSEA. The CDR3 totals 15 residues. Trimming removed 3 bases from V and 7 bases from J; junction bases left unmatched: 12.

The V and J genes are TRBV25-1 and TRBJ2-2; D perhaps matches TRBD1 (5 bases). V shed 6 bases and J shed 5 bases, with 13 bases lying between them. The CDR3 loop spans 14 amino acids. Germline loops: CDR1 MGHDK, CDR2 SYGVNS. The CDR3 reads CASSRVLWTGELFF. In nucleotides, the CDR3 is TGTGCCAGCAGCAGGGTCCTATGGACCGGGGAGCTGTTTTTT.

This clonotype showed up just a few times. The J gene is TRBJ2-1, the V gene TRBV4-3; 8 bases fit TRBD1. Trimming cost V 2 bases and J 6 bases; bases outside gene matches: 6. CDR1 is LGHNA, CDR2 YSLEER, per germline. The CDR3 consists of 15 residues. CDR3 sequence reads: CASSQNGQGGNEQFF. CDR3 nucleotides: TGCGCCAGCAGCCAAAACGGACAGGGTGGCAATGAGCAGTTCTTC.

This clonotype appeared a few times. The gene calls are TRBV24-1 and TRBJ2-3; 13 nucleotides match TRBD2. After removal of 3 bases from V and 9 bases from J, the junction contained 11 bases not matched to a gene. CDR1 and CDR2 (germline): KGHDR, SFDVKD. The CDR3 consists of 17 residues. The CDR3 sequence is CATSDPRTSGGWGTQYF. CDR3 DNA sequence: TGTGCCACCAGTGATCCCCGGACTAGCGGGGGTTGGGGCACGCAGTATTTT.

This clonotype was detected a few times. This sequence joins TRBV20-1 and TRBJ2-1; 7 bases map to TRBD1. The CDR3 has 14 amino acids. The V gene's germline CDR1 is DFQATT and CDR2 SNEGSKA (reference sequence). J lost 6 bases, V lost 4 bases, and 9 bases had no gene match. The CDR3 coding sequence is TGCAGTGCTACCTCCGGGACAGCAACCAATGAGCAGTTCTTC. The encoded protein is CSATSGTATNEQFF.

In this sample, this clonotype turned up a few times. The chain couples TRBV5-1 to TRBJ2-1; 7 nucleotides agree with TRBD1. The V segment lost 3 bases and the J segment 9 bases; nucleotides outside the gene matches: 12. The CDR3 contains 15 residues. CDR1 SGHRS and CDR2 YFSETQ come from the germline V gene. The CDR3 reads CASSSDDRVGPEQFF. DNA of the CDR3: TGCGCCAGCAGCTCCGACGACAGGGTCGGTCCTGAGCAGTTCTTC.

This clonotype has only a few counts. The junction does not match germline at one end; this may be a read error. The chain links TRBV20-1 to TRBJ1-2; TRBD1 matches 7 bases. Germline V gene lookup returns CDR1 DFQATT and CDR2 SNEGSKA (reference sequence). The CDR3 is 14 amino acids. The DNA for the CDR3 is TGCAGTGCCAGAGACAGGGTCCTTAACTATGGCTACACCTTC. Amino acids: CSARDRVLNYGYTF.

The genes are TRBV28 and TRBJ2-7, with D possibly being TRBD1 or TRBD2 (6 bases each). The CDR3 sequence is 17 residues long. Trimming left V 5 bases short and J 2 bases short, with 22 bases between. Germline V gene data show CDR1 as MDHEN and CDR2 as SYDVKM. CDR3 coding DNA: TGTGCCAGCAGTCTAGGGGGGAGTAACAGGGCCCCCTACGAGCAGTACTTC. The encoded protein is CASSLGGSNRAPYEQYF. Complete variable domain (other parts from reference TRBV28 and TRBJ2-7): DVKVTQSSRYLVKRTGEKVFLECVQDMDHENMFWYRQDPGLGLRLIYFSYDVKMKEKGDIPEGYSVSREKKERFSLILESASTNQTSMYLCASSLGGSNRAPYEQYFGPGTRLTVT.

In this sample, this clonotype turned up a few times. This rearrangement joins TRBV7-2 to TRBJ2-1, with 9 bases identical to TRBD1. Germline V lookup: CDR1 SGHTA, CDR2 FQGNSA. The CDR3 runs 15 residues. Trimming cost V 3 bases and J 7 bases; bases outside gene matches: 7. The DNA for the CDR3 is TGTGCCAGCAGCTTCTTGGGGACAGGGTTTAATGAGCAGTTCTTC. Its protein product is CASSFLGTGFNEQFF. Combining the CDR3 with reference TRBV7-2 and TRBJ2-1 gives the whole variable domain GAGVSQSPSNKVTEKGKDVELRCDPISGHTALYWYRQSLGQGLEFLIYFQGNSAPDKSGLPSDRFSAERTGGSVSTLTIQRTQQEDSAVYLCASSFLGTGFNEQFFGPGTRLTVL.

This clonotype was recorded once. The chain is built from TRBV5-1 and TRBJ2-3; 8 positions match TRBD2. The V segment lost 1 base and the J segment 3 bases; nucleotides outside the gene matches: 13. The germline V gene encodes CDR1 SGHRS and CDR2 YFSETQ. The CDR3 totals 18 residues. Here the CDR3 reads CASSLISASGGRTDTQYF. The CDR3 nucleotides are TGCGCCAGCAGCTTGATATCGGCGAGCGGGGGAAGGACAGATACGCAGTATTTT.

This chain links TRBV19 with TRBJ1-2, with TRBD1 matching 9 bases. With V trimmed by 6 bases and J by 0 bases, 5 bases remained unmatched. Looked up from germline, CDR1 is LNHDA and CDR2 is SQIVND (reference sequence). The CDR3 is 15 amino acids. The CDR3 nucleotides read TGTGCCAGTAGGTTCGGGACAGGGACTAACTATGGCTACACCTTC. It codes for CASRFGTGTNYGYTF.

The gene calls are TRBV9 and TRBJ2-3; TRBD2 might be the D (6 bases). The CDR3 length is 15 residues. With 4 bases removed from V and 2 bases from J, the gap between germline ends came to 14 bases. The germline V gene has CDR1 SGDLS and CDR2 YYNGEE. The DNA for the CDR3 is TGTGCCAGCAGCACGACGGGGGAAGTCACAGATACGCAGTATTTT. This encodes CASSTTGEVTDTQYF. The full variable domain, rest sourced from reference TRBV9 and TRBJ2-3, is DSGVTQTPKHLITATGQRVTLRCSPRSGDLSVYWYQQSLDQGLQFLIQYYNGEERAKGNILERFSAQQFPDLHSELNLSSLELGDSALYFCASSTTGEVTDTQYFGPGTRLTVL.

The chain recombines TRBV28 with TRBJ2-1; perhaps TRBD2 as D (6 bases). Per germline, CDR1 MDHEN and CDR2 SYDVKM. There are 17 residues in the CDR3. The V end was cut by 8 bases, the J end by 12 bases, with 32 bases between. The CDR3 nucleotides are TGTGCCAGCCCCCCGGCGGGGCAAAGTGTGTACAAGGGTGGGCAGTTCTTC. Its protein product is CASPPAGQSVYKGGQFF.

The rearrangement uses TRBV12-3 or TRBV12-4 and TRBJ2-2; 8 positions agree with TRBD1. Losses at the gene ends were 7 bases for V and 7 bases for J; bases not matched to a gene: 14. The CDR3 is 16 amino acids. CDR3 loop: CASTSYGQGGDGELFF. In DNA, the CDR3 is TGTGCCAGCACCTCTTATGGACAGGGTGGGGACGGGGAGCTGTTTTTT.

The chain is built from TRBV29-1 and TRBJ2-6; D may be TRBD2 (6 bases). CDR3 length: 14 residues. Trimming left V 7 bases short and J 2 bases short, with 12 bases between. Germline values: CDR1 SQVTM, CDR2 ANQGSEA. The CDR3 DNA reads TGCAGCGCCTTAACGGGGGCTGGGGCCAACGTCCTGACTTTC. Protein sequence: CSALTGAGANVLTF.

The V and J genes are TRBV29-1 and TRBJ2-1; TRBD1 might be the D (6 bases). CDR1 and CDR2 from the germline V gene are SQVTM and ANQGSEA. The CDR3 consists of 13 residues. The V end lost 4 bases, the J end lost 4 bases, and 11 bases lay between the germline ends. The CDR3: CSVGKGVYNEQFF. CDR3 bases: TGCAGCGTTGGAAAGGGGGTTTACAATGAGCAGTTCTTC.

This clonotype was found a few times. V and J are TRBV27 and TRBJ2-1, with D perhaps being TRBD1 or TRBD2 (6 bases each). V gave up 5 bases and J gave up 4 bases, with 18 bases separating them. CDR3 length equals 16 residues. Germline V gives CDR1 MNHEY, CDR2 SMNVEV (reference sequence). The chain's CDR3 is CASSLPGEGGYNEQFF. The CDR3 region has the DNA TGTGCCAGCAGTCTCCCGGGTGAGGGGGGTTACAATGAGCAGTTCTTC.

The CDR3: CSVPSEGVNTEAFF. The DNA of the CDR3 is TGCAGCGTCCCCAGCGAGGGAGTGAACACTGAAGCTTTCTTT. This rearrangement joins TRBV29-1 to TRBJ1-1, with no clear D. Trimming pared 6 bases from V and 0 bases from J, leaving 14 bases between. The CDR3 totals 14 residues. The germline CDR1 and CDR2 sequences are SQVTM and ANQGSEA.

Concerning this clonotype: With a much larger clone just one base away, this may be a read error. The V call is TRBV3-1, the J call TRBJ2-4; perhaps TRBD1 as D (5 bases). The better agreement between TRBJ2-7 and the DNA end casts doubt on the J call. The CDR3 runs to 15 residues. Germline values: CDR1 LGHDT, CDR2 YNNKEL (reference sequence). The CDR3 is CASSQEIQASYEQYF. The CDR3 DNA is TGTGCCAGCAGCCAAGAGATACAGGCTTCTTACGAGCAGTACTTC.

This clonotype has only a few counts. The chain has TRBV21-1 and TRBJ2-5. TRBV21-1 is noted as a pseudogene. CDR3 length: 13 residues. The CDR3 coding sequence is TGTGCCAGCAGCAAACCGGTCGTTGAGACCCAGTACTTC. Protein: CASSKPVVETQYF.

CDR3 protein: CSARSSATGLVGEQYF. The CDR3 DNA reads as TGCAGTGCTAGATCTAGCGCGACAGGGTTGGTAGGCGAGCAGTACTTC. J is TRBJ2-7 and V is TRBV20-1, with a tentative D call TRBD1 (7 bases). From germline, CDR1 is DFQATT and CDR2 SNEGSKA (reference sequence). V shed 2 bases and J shed 6 bases, with 23 bases lying between them. This CDR3 region has 16 residues.

The chain joins TRBV10-3 to TRBJ1-2; perhaps TRBD1 as D (5 bases). Trimming cost V 3 bases and J 2 bases, with 7 bases left between them. Germline assignment: CDR1 ENHRY and CDR2 SYGVKD. This CDR3 is built from 13 residues. CDR3 amino acids: CAISDAGNYGYTF. CDR3 coding DNA: TGTGCCATCAGTGACGCAGGGAACTATGGCTACACCTTC.

The CDR3 protein is CASSPTPGQGNEQYF. The CDR3 region has the DNA TGTGCCAGCAGCCCAACACCGGGACAGGGAAACGAGCAGTACTTC. This chain joins TRBV7-2 and TRBJ2-4; 9 bases align to TRBD1. With the DNA end fitting TRBJ2-7 better, the J assignment may be wrong. The CDR3 is 15 amino acids. The germline CDR1 and CDR2 sequences are SGHTA and FQGNSA.

The CDR3 nucleotides read TGTGCCACCAGTGCTTTACGGGGGGCGTGGTCTGGGGCCAACGTCCTGACTTTC. Its translation is CATSALRGAWSGANVLTF. The chain employs TRBV24-1 and TRBJ2-6; tentatively, D is TRBD2 (7 bases). CDR3 length equals 18 residues. Germline loops: CDR1 KGHDR, CDR2 SFDVKD. Trimming removed 5 bases from V and 1 base from J, with 17 bases in between.